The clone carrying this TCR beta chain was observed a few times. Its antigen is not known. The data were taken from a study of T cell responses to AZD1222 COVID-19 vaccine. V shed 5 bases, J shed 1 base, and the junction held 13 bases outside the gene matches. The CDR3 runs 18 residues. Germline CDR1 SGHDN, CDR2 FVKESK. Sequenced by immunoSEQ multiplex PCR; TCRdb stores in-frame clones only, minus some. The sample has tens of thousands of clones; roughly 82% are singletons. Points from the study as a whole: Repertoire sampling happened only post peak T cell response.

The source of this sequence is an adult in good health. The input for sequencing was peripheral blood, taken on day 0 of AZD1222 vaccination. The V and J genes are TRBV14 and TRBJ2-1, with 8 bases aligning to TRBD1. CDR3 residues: CASSDLDRVSYSYNEQFF. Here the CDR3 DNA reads TGTGCCAGCAGCGACTTGGACAGGGTTTCGTATTCCTACAATGAGCAGTTCTTC. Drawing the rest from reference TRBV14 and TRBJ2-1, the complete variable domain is EAGVTQFPSHSVIEKGQTVTLRCDPISGHDNLYWYRRVMGKEIKFLLHFVKESKQDESGMPNNRFLAERTGGTYSTLKVQPAELEDSGVYFCASSDLDRVSYSYNEQFFGPGTRLTVL.